The rows below give T cell receptor beta chains drawn from one sample of a study of technical replicates of blood from a few donors. Measured with immunoSEQ multiplex PCR; TCRdb has only the in-frame clones, and not every one. The data show 100,000 or so clones, about 96% seen once. The sequenced sample consisted of T cells isolated from PBMCs. The source of these receptors is a human donor in good health. CDR3s include the opening cysteine and the closing phenylalanine or tryptophan. Each record gives: V gene, CDR3 protein.

TRBV10-3,CAISESTATNEKLFF
TRBV7-2,CASSLGLAGDLYEEQFF
TRBV7-6,CASSLKYGAYEQYF
TRBV27,CASSPRQGSRSYEQYF
TRBV18,CASSPTSGPTDTQYF
TRBV27,CASSPGLAGIASYNEQFF
TRBV7-8,CASSLGTGNTEAFF
TRBV14,CASSQGGPLYIQYF
TRBV5-1,CASSWTDPVQGGELFF
TRBV5-4,CASSDGQGPDTIYF
TRBV15,CATSRELAGADTQYF
TRBV7-9,CASSLSPGLAGGKNYEQYF
TRBV20-1,CSAAGYYEQYF
TRBV5-6,CASSGGLAGIEQYF
TRBV27,CASSLSPIRDSYEQYF
TRBV14,CASSQYIGGNGGYTF
TRBV7-8,CASSTDGTSGSANTGELFF
TRBV7-2,CASSRTVQGPEAFF
TRBV9,CASTSSFANYGYTF
TRBV5-1,CASGLGGETQYF
TRBV25-1,CASSEASGSSYEQYF
TRBV2,CASREKQGWFYEQYF
TRBV27,CASSFDSYQPQHF
TRBV9,CASSVEYGADTEAFF
TRBV19,CASSATSAAGGYTF
TRBV28,CASSSAGLAGTLQETQYF
TRBV6-5,CASSYGQGTEAFF
TRBV19,CASSTSQGRSEQFF
TRBV9,CASSVEGGGFRTEAFF
TRBV6-6,CASRGDLGHEQFF
TRBV9,CASSLLAPLWSNQPQHF
TRBV19,CASSIGSGNTEAFF
TRBV7-6,CASSSTSGQGYTEAFF
TRBV5-1,CASSNRDRGDEQFF
TRBV15,CATSLDRAPGANVLTF
TRBV20-1,CSASKLDTQYF
TRBV19,CASSMKGQGTYEQYF
TRBV6-6,CASSRGQGASEQYF
TRBV4-3,CASSHLYLSEGDTQYF
TRBV7-2,CASSLAGYSGNTIYF
TRBV5-4,CASSRLTSGTGWTGELFF
TRBV6-5,CASSFTTGTGNSPLHF
TRBV5-1,CASSFRVGQETQYF
TRBV5-1,CASSDIRGSGEETQYF
TRBV6-1,CASSERFSASGRVNEQFF
TRBV25-1,CASSEFMGQRNNEQFF